Presented here are 9 T cell receptor beta chains from one specimen sequenced in a study of cytomegalovirus exposure and HLA in healthy donors (dated by TCRdb to 2016 to 2017). Receptor libraries were prepared by the immunoSEQ multiplex PCR assay. For the multiplex PCR, a mixture combining 60 forward primers for TCR Vbeta segments and 13 reverse primers for TCR Jbeta segments was used. TCRdb stores this immuneACCESS table with in-frame sequences only. Part of the clones is absent; in the studies checked, under half of the shortfall reflects unresolved V genes, and no reason is known for the rest. This sample's table contains some 55,000 clones. The ten largest account for approximately 6.8% of the sample. The sequenced sample consisted of PBMCs. These receptor sequences come from a woman in her thirties or forties in good health and CMV-seronegative.

The chain links TRBV4-1 to TRBJ2-7; TRBD2 is a possible D gene (6 bases). Germline V lookup: CDR1 MGHRA, CDR2 YSYEKL. The CDR3 spans 15 residues. The V end was cut by 5 bases, the J end by 0 bases, with 14 bases between. The CDR3 bases are TGCGCCAGCAGCTTCGGGGCGGGGAGCTCCTACGAGCAGTACTTC. It yields the protein CASSFGAGSSYEQYF.

V usage is TRBV23-1 and J usage is TRBJ2-7; TRBD1 aligns across 9 bases. TRBV23-1 is an open reading frame, and its role is uncertain. The V and J ends lost 8 bases and 2 bases, in that order; junction bases with no gene match: 10. The CDR3 runs to 15 residues. The CDR3 DNA reads as TGCGCCAGCCTTTTTCGGGACAGGGTAGCCTACGAGCAGTACTTC. Its protein product is CASLFRDRVAYEQYF.

The V gene is TRBV30, the J gene TRBJ2-2; 7 bases align to TRBD1. This CDR3 is built from 17 residues. With V trimmed by 0 bases and J by 0 bases, 7 bases remained unmatched. In germline, CDR1 is GTSNPN, CDR2 SVGIG (reference sequence). CDR3 region: CAWSVEVGGPNTGELFF. CDR3 DNA: TGTGCCTGGAGTGTAGAGGTAGGGGGCCCGAACACCGGGGAGCTGTTTTTT.

The CDR3 loop reads CASSLGRGPSSYNSPLHF. The CDR3 DNA is TGTGCCAGCAGTTTAGGGAGAGGGCCCAGCTCCTATAATTCACCCCTCCACTTT. V is TRBV28 and J is TRBJ1-6; the D is unclear. This CDR3 contains 18 residues. Germline lookup yields CDR1 MDHEN and CDR2 SYDVKM. Trimming took 2 bases from V and 0 from J, leaving 14 bases between them.

This chain connects TRBV19 to TRBJ1-4, with 8 bases identical to TRBD1. The CDR3 extends over 15 amino acids. The trim removed 4 bases at V and 7 bases at J, leaving 8 bases unmatched. Germline loops: CDR1 LNHDA, CDR2 SQIVND (reference sequence). The CDR3 here is CASSTPQGAAEKLFF. CDR3 nucleotide sequence: TGTGCCAGTAGTACCCCCCAGGGGGCTGCTGAAAAACTGTTTTTT.

The V and J genes are TRBV5-1 and TRBJ2-1; 7 bases agree with TRBD2. The CDR3 covers 12 residues. Germline CDR1 is SGHRS and CDR2 is YFSETQ. J was trimmed by 9 bases and V by 2 bases; bases with no gene match: 2. The CDR3 sequence: CASSLGLVEQFF. The CDR3, as DNA: TGCGCCAGCAGCTTAGGACTAGTTGAGCAGTTCTTC.

The V and J genes are TRBV18 and TRBJ1-5; possibly TRBD1 for D (6 bases). V was cut by 4 bases and J by 6 bases, with 19 bases left in between. The germline CDR1 and CDR2 sequences are KGHSH and LQKENI. This CDR3 has 16 amino acids. CDR3 nucleotides: TGTGCCAGCTCACGGGGAACAACAGGGTCGAGTCAGCCCCAGCATTTT. Amino acids: CASSRGTTGSSQPQHF. Looking up the rest from reference TRBV18 and TRBJ1-5 gives the full variable domain: NAGVMQNPRHLVRRRGQEARLRCSPMKGHSHVYWYRQLPEEGLKFMVYLQKENIIDESGMPKERFSAEFPKEGPSILRIQQVVRGDSAAYFCASSRGTTGSSQPQHFGDGTRLSIL.

The J gene is TRBJ1-3, the V gene TRBV9; 7 nucleotides agree with TRBD1. Germline CDR1 SGDLS, CDR2 YYNGEE. The CDR3 contains 15 residues. With 4 bases clipped from V and 4 bases from J, the junction kept 8 bases outside the gene matches. The CDR3 loop reads CASSKRGDSGNTIYF. The DNA for the CDR3 is TGTGCCAGCAGCAAGCGGGGGGACAGCGGAAACACCATATATTTT.

The chain combines TRBV4-3 with TRBJ2-3; possible D gene TRBD2, 6 bases. V was clipped by 1 base and J by 5 bases, with 10 bases between them. There are 14 residues in the CDR3. In germline, CDR1 is LGHNA, CDR2 YSLEER. Here the CDR3 reads CASSQGSEGDTQYF. The CDR3 nucleotides read TGCGCCAGCAGCCAAGGCTCGGAGGGAGATACGCAGTATTTT.